These 11 T cell receptor beta chains share one sample of origin, sequenced in a study of OX40 agonist ivuxolimab in advanced cancers. The protocol was immunoSEQ multiplex PCR, while the TCRdb copy is restricted to in-frame clones and leaves out a portion. This sample has tens of thousands of clones, with roughly 87% found just once. This sample comprised CD4+ or CD8+ T cells sorted from blood, obtained in a trial of the OX40 agonist ivuxolimab. The receptors were sampled from an adult with an advanced solid tumor such as melanoma, head and neck, liver or kidney cancer.

The chain carries TRBV7-8 and TRBJ1-2, with D unresolved. Germline CDR1 SGHVS, CDR2 FQNEAQ. This CDR3 contains 14 residues. Trimming left V 1 base short and J 4 bases short, with 10 bases between. CDR3 residues: CASSLEGRIYGYTF. CDR3 coding DNA: TGTGCCAGCAGCTTAGAAGGCAGGATCTATGGCTACACCTTC.

The sample holds one count of this clone. The chain carries TRBV19 and TRBJ1-5; no definite D call. V shed 5 bases and J shed 0 bases, with 8 bases lying between them. The CDR3 length is 14 residues. CDR1 LNHDA and CDR2 SQIVND come from the germline V gene (reference sequence). This chain's CDR3 is CASSSSHSNQPQHF. For the CDR3, the DNA is TGTGCCAGTAGTTCTTCTCATAGCAATCAGCCCCAGCATTTT.

The chain recombines TRBV18 with TRBJ1-1, with D possibly being TRBD1 (6 bases). The CDR3 is 11 amino acids. Trimming shortened V by 6 bases and J by 8 bases, and 10 bases separated the two germline ends. Germline V gene lookup returns CDR1 KGHSH and CDR2 LQKENI. The CDR3 DNA sequence: TGTGCCAGCTCGCCCGGGACAGAAGCTTTCTTT. Its protein product is CASSPGTEAFF.

The chain recombines TRBV10-2 with TRBJ2-3, with 12 bases lining up with TRBD2. The CDR3 runs to 16 residues. Per germline, CDR1 WSHSY and CDR2 SAAADI. Trimming took 6 bases from V and 6 from J; bases not matched to a gene: 10. CDR3 nucleotides: TGCGCCAGCAGACTCGGACTAGCGGGATGGACCGATACGCAGTATTTT. This gives the protein CASRLGLAGWTDTQYF.

The rearrangement joins TRBV5-4 to TRBJ2-5, with D tentatively TRBD2 (6 bases). The CDR3 spans 17 residues. Germline V gives CDR1 SGHNT, CDR2 YYREEE (reference sequence). Trimming shortened V by 4 bases and J by 2 bases, and 21 bases separated the two germline ends. CDR3 nucleotides: TGTGCCAGCAGCCCGGAACTAGCCGGACGAGCACAAGAGACCCAGTACTTC. Translated, it gives CASSPELAGRAQETQYF.

The chain has TRBV7-3 and TRBJ2-3; D not certain. The CDR3 spans 11 residues. Per germline, CDR1 SGHTA and CDR2 FQGTGA. Trimming cost V 6 bases and J 5 bases, with 6 bases left between them. The CDR3 nucleotides read TGTGCCAGCAGTAACAGAGATACGCAGTATTTT. Amino acid sequence: CASSNRDTQYF.

The chain is built from TRBV11-3 and TRBJ2-7, with D perhaps matching TRBD2 (6 bases). V was shortened by 4 bases and J by 0 bases, with 10 bases between the two germline ends. Germline assignment: CDR1 SGHNT and CDR2 YENEEA. The CDR3 loop spans 14 amino acids. CDR3 coding DNA: TGTGCCAGCAGCTCTTCTAGCGCCTCCTACGAGCAGTACTTC. Encoded protein: CASSSSSASYEQYF.

V usage is TRBV5-1 and J usage is TRBJ2-5, with D possibly TRBD1 on 7 matching bases. This CDR3 spans 16 amino acids. The germline gives CDR1 SGHRS, CDR2 YFSETQ. The germline V and J ends were trimmed by 4 bases and 1 base, with 17 bases remaining between them. CDR3 DNA: TGCGCCAGCAGCAGTGTAGGGGGCGGGACCCAAGAGACCCAGTACTTC. It translates to CASSSVGGGTQETQYF.

This rearrangement joins TRBV5-1 to TRBJ2-1; D possibly corresponds to TRBD2 (5 bases). Trimming left V 1 base short and J 3 bases short, with 8 bases between. CDR3 length equals 14 residues. Germline V gene lookup returns CDR1 SGHRS and CDR2 YFSETQ. CDR3: CASSLRSGYNEQFF. In DNA, the CDR3 is TGCGCCAGCAGCTTGCGGAGCGGCTACAATGAGCAGTTCTTC.

The chain uses TRBV30 and TRBJ2-7; 10 bases line up with TRBD1. The CDR3 loop spans 15 amino acids. CDR1 is GTSNPN and CDR2 is SVGIG in the germline V gene (reference sequence). V shed 2 bases, J shed 7 bases, and the junction held 11 bases outside the gene matches. CDR3: CAWSTMDRGAGEQYF. Here the CDR3 DNA reads TGTGCCTGGAGTACGATGGACAGGGGGGCGGGGGAGCAGTACTTC.

The rearrangement links TRBV28 to TRBJ2-7; D is possibly TRBD1 (6 bases). The CDR3 is 15 residues long. V shed 4 bases and J shed 0 bases, with 13 bases lying between them. Germline values: CDR1 MDHEN, CDR2 SYDVKM. Written as DNA, the CDR3 is TGTGCCAGCAGTTCCTATTGGACAGCCTCCTACGAGCAGTACTTC. Its protein product is CASSSYWTASYEQYF. The full variable domain, with the rest looked up from reference TRBV28 and TRBJ2-7, is DVKVTQSSRYLVKRTGEKVFLECVQDMDHENMFWYRQDPGLGLRLIYFSYDVKMKEKGDIPEGYSVSREKKERFSLILESASTNQTSMYLCASSSYWTASYEQYFGPGTRLTVT.